Below, 21 T cell receptor beta chains from the same sample are listed, as sequenced in a study of shared clonotypes between healthy human individuals. Method: immunoSEQ multiplex PCR; TCRdb's copy keeps in-frame clones and lacks some. In the table there are 2,500,000 or so clones, more than 80% of which are singletons. The sample was naive CD4+ T cells sorted from blood. Sample subset: CD45RA+ positively selected. These receptor sequences come from a man younger than 30 in good health.

The J gene is TRBJ1-5, the V gene TRBV28, with unresolved D. Germline values: CDR1 MDHEN, CDR2 SYDVKM. V lost 2 bases, J lost 0 bases, and 8 bases lay in between. The CDR3 consists of 15 residues. CDR3 sequence: CASSLVGISNQPQHF. The CDR3 DNA sequence: TGTGCCAGCAGTTTAGTGGGGATTAGCAATCAGCCCCAGCATTTT.

Remarks on this clone: This sample includes further DNA sequences coding for the same CDR3. CDR3 sequence reads: CASSERNQPQHF. CDR3 in DNA: TGCGCCAGCAGTGAGAGAAATCAGCCCCAGCATTTT. The chain joins TRBV10-2 to TRBJ1-5; D is unclear. With 2 bases removed from V and 4 bases from J, the gap between germline ends came to 3 bases. CDR1 WSHSY and CDR2 SAAADI come from the germline V gene. The CDR3 has 12 amino acids.

This sequence joins TRBV6-6 and TRBJ2-7; possibly TRBD1 or TRBD2 for D (5 bases each). The germline gives CDR1 MNHNY, CDR2 SVGAGI (reference sequence). Trimming removed 2 bases from V and 3 bases from J, with 11 bases in between. There are 14 residues in the CDR3. As DNA, the CDR3 is TGTGCCAGCAGTTACGGGGGTACGGACTACGAGCAGTACTTC. It encodes CASSYGGTDYEQYF.

The V call is TRBV11-2, the J call TRBJ2-2, with D unresolved. CDR1 is SGHAT and CDR2 is FQNNGV in the germline V gene. There are 12 residues in the CDR3. The V and J ends lost 4 bases and 4 bases respectively, with 4 bases between them. This chain's CDR3 is CASSSFTGELFF. For the CDR3, the DNA is TGTGCCAGCAGCTCTTTCACCGGGGAGCTGTTTTTT.

The gene calls are TRBV19 and TRBJ1-4; no clear D gene. Trimming shortened V by 5 bases and J by 8 bases, and 6 bases separated the two germline ends. Germline V gene sequence: CDR1 LNHDA, CDR2 SQIVND (reference sequence). The CDR3 has 11 residues. The CDR3 protein is CASSLQEKLFF. CDR3 in DNA: TGTGCCAGTAGTCTGCAGGAAAAACTGTTTTTT.

J is TRBJ1-1 and V is TRBV30, with 7 bases fitting TRBD1. From germline, CDR1 is GTSNPN and CDR2 SVGIG (reference sequence). The CDR3 is 14 amino acids. J was trimmed by 3 bases and V by 1 base; bases with no gene match: 5. CDR3: CAWSEGATDTEAFF. CDR3 nucleotides: TGTGCCTGGAGTGAGGGGGCGACGGACACTGAAGCTTTCTTT.

Concerning this clone itself: Other DNA variants within this sample encode the same CDR3. This sequence joins TRBV10-3 and TRBJ1-2; 10 positions match TRBD1. The CDR3 loop spans 14 amino acids. Trimming removed 0 bases from V and 6 bases from J; junction bases left unmatched: 1. Germline V gene sequence: CDR1 ENHRY, CDR2 SYGVKD. The CDR3 DNA sequence: TGTGCCATCAGTGAGTCTGGGACAGGGGATGGCTACACCTTC. Translated: CAISESGTGDGYTF.

This clone was recorded once. The V call is TRBV27, the J call TRBJ1-2; 11 bases are shared with TRBD1. Looked up from germline, CDR1 is MNHEY and CDR2 is SMNVEV (reference sequence). Trimming at V came to 9 bases and at J to 7 bases, leaving 7 bases not matched to a gene. The CDR3 has 13 amino acids. The CDR3 protein is CASMGQGVGGYTF. CDR3 DNA: TGTGCCAGTATGGGACAGGGGGTAGGTGGCTACACCTTC.

The chain joins TRBV19 to TRBJ2-3, with D possibly TRBD1 on 6 matching bases. This CDR3 comprises 14 residues. Trimming took 3 bases from V and 6 from J, leaving 13 bases between them. Germline V gene sequence: CDR1 LNHDA, CDR2 SQIVND (reference sequence). CDR3 DNA sequence: TGTGCCAGTAGTATTAGGACAGTCGTGGATACGCAGTATTTT. Amino acids: CASSIRTVVDTQYF.

V usage is TRBV7-2 and J usage is TRBJ2-7; TRBD1 matches 11 bases. The CDR3 is 14 amino acids. Germline V gene data show CDR1 as SGHTA and CDR2 as FQGNSA. Germline trimming cut 7 bases from V and 3 bases from J; bases unmatched to any gene: 5. CDR3 bases: TGTGCCAGCACCTTTGGGACAGGGGGCTACGAGCAGTACTTC. Its translation: CASTFGTGGYEQYF.

V usage is TRBV10-3 and J usage is TRBJ2-7; D is unclear. V lost 3 bases and J lost 5, with 14 bases in between. Germline assignment: CDR1 ENHRY and CDR2 SYGVKD. CDR3 size: 14 residues. CDR3 DNA: TGTGCCATCAGTGAAGCAGTGAACGTCCACGAGCAGTACTTC. It specifies CAISEAVNVHEQYF.

The chain has TRBV10-3 and TRBJ2-5, with 10 bases lining up with TRBD1. The CDR3 totals 15 residues. Per germline, CDR1 ENHRY and CDR2 SYGVKD. Trimming removed 6 bases from V and 4 bases from J; junction bases left unmatched: 8. This CDR3 is CAIRRDRGGGETQYF. For the CDR3, the DNA is TGTGCCATCAGGAGGGACAGGGGAGGAGGAGAGACCCAGTACTTC.

The chain links TRBV6-5 to TRBJ1-1; D ambiguous. V was cut by 2 bases and J by 10 bases, with 8 bases left in between. The CDR3 totals 11 residues. From germline, CDR1 is MNHEY and CDR2 SVGAGI. CDR3 sequence reads: CASSYKGTAFF. CDR3 in DNA: TGTGCCAGCAGTTACAAGGGAACAGCTTTCTTT.

The rearrangement joins TRBV18 to TRBJ2-7; D gene uncertain. The CDR3 covers 15 residues. The germline V and J ends were trimmed by 3 bases and 1 base, with 13 bases remaining between them. Germline-derived CDR1 and CDR2 are KGHSH and LQKENI. The DNA for the CDR3 is TGTGCCAGCTCACCGGAAGGGCTCCTTTCCTACGAGCAGTACTTC. Protein: CASSPEGLLSYEQYF.

About this clone itself: The same CDR3 also results from other DNA sequences found in this sample. The gene calls are TRBV11-2 and TRBJ2-3; D is ambiguous. The V gene's germline CDR1 is SGHAT and CDR2 FQNNGV. The CDR3 contains 14 residues. Trimming left V 1 base short and J 3 bases short, with 8 bases between. CDR3 protein: CASSLVGRTDTQYF. The DNA of the CDR3 is TGTGCCAGCAGCTTAGTGGGTAGGACAGATACGCAGTATTTT.

The CDR3 region has the DNA TGCGCCAGCAGCTTGGATTGGACATCGGTGGAGACCCAGTACTTC. This translates into CASSLDWTSVETQYF. The rearrangement uses TRBV5-1 and TRBJ2-5; a weak D match, TRBD1 (5 bases). Germline CDR1 SGHRS, CDR2 YFSETQ. This CDR3 spans 15 amino acids. The V gene lost 0 bases and the J gene lost 5 bases, with 14 bases spanning the gap. Drawing the rest from reference TRBV5-1 and TRBJ2-5, the complete variable domain is KAGVTQTPRYLIKTRGQQVTLSCSPISGHRSVSWYQQTPGQGLQFLFEYFSETQRNKGNFPGRFSGRQFSNSRSEMNVSTLELGDSALYLCASSLDWTSVETQYFGPGTRLLVL.

This chain joins TRBV27 and TRBJ2-4; TRBD1 might be the D (6 bases). Germline V gene sequence: CDR1 MNHEY, CDR2 SMNVEV (reference sequence). V was cut by 5 bases and J by 2 bases, with 13 bases left in between. The CDR3 consists of 15 residues. The CDR3 coding sequence is TGTGCCAGCAGTCCAGGGGTCGGGACCAAAAACATTCAGTACTTC. The encoded protein is CASSPGVGTKNIQYF.

The chain employs TRBV7-8 and TRBJ1-6, with 7 nucleotides matching TRBD1. The trim removed 5 bases at V and 6 bases at J, leaving 7 bases unmatched. The CDR3 runs to 15 residues. Germline assignment: CDR1 SGHVS and CDR2 FQNEAQ. The DNA for the CDR3 is TGTGCCAGCAGCGCGCCGGGACAGAGTAATTCACCCCTCCACTTT. Amino acids: CASSAPGQSNSPLHF.

This chain uses TRBV5-1 with TRBJ2-1, with unresolved D. The CDR3 is 15 residues long. V dropped 5 bases and J dropped 0 bases, with 12 bases sitting between them. Germline CDR1 reads SGHRS; CDR2 reads YFSETQ. The CDR3 protein is CASSLNEGSYNEQFF. Written as DNA, the CDR3 is TGCGCCAGCAGTTTGAACGAAGGCTCCTACAATGAGCAGTTCTTC. Together with reference TRBV5-1 and TRBJ2-1, the CDR3 gives the full variable domain: KAGVTQTPRYLIKTRGQQVTLSCSPISGHRSVSWYQQTPGQGLQFLFEYFSETQRNKGNFPGRFSGRQFSNSRSEMNVSTLELGDSALYLCASSLNEGSYNEQFFGPGTRLTVL.

Points on this clone: Other DNA sequences within the sample encode an identical CDR3. This chain links TRBV7-2 with TRBJ2-5; D ambiguous. The germline CDR1 and CDR2 sequences are SGHTA and FQGNSA. V lost 3 bases, J lost 5 bases, and 10 bases lay in between. The CDR3 runs 13 residues. The CDR3 spells CASSFSGQETQYF. The CDR3 DNA reads as TGTGCCAGCAGCTTTTCCGGCCAGGAGACCCAGTACTTC.

V is TRBV2 and J is TRBJ2-7; D is undetermined. Trimming took off 5 bases at V and 2 bases at J, with 13 bases between the two ends. This CDR3 comprises 14 residues. From germline, CDR1 is SNHLY and CDR2 FYNNEI. The CDR3: CASSRVAGPYEQYF. CDR3 coding DNA: TGTGCCAGCAGTAGGGTCGCAGGACCCTACGAGCAGTACTTC.